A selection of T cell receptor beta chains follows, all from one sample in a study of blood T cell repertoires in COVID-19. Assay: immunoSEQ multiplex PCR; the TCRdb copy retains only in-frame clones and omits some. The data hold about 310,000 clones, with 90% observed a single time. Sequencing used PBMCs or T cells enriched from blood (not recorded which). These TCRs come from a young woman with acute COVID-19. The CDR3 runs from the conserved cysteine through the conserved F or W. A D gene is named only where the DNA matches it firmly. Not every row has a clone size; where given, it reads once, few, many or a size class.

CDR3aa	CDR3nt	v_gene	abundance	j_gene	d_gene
CASSYSGVVSTEAFF	TGTGCCAGCAGTTACAGCGGGGTGGTTAGCACTGAAGCTTTCTTT	TRBV6-5	-	TRBJ1-1	-
CASSPRGEKLFF	TGTGCCAGCAGTCCCCGGGGAGAAAAACTGTTTTTT	TRBV6-7	-	TRBJ1-4	-
CASSIAIRGVYEQYF	TGTGCCAGTAGTATAGCGATTCGGGGAGTCTACGAGCAGTACTTC	TRBV19	-	TRBJ2-7	-
CASSLGTSGTGEQYF	TGTGCCAGCAGCTTAGGGACTAGCGGGACGGGAGAGCAGTACTTC	TRBV7-2	-	TRBJ2-7	TRBD2
CASSPNERAVSGSPLHF	TGTGCCAGTAGCCCTAATGAGCGGGCCGTCTCGGGTTCACCCCTCCACTTT	TRBV19	-	TRBJ1-6	-
CATAQGDYGYTF	TGTGCCACCGCCCAGGGCGACTATGGCTACACCTTC	TRBV15	-	TRBJ1-2	-
CASNGGGEDYTF	TGTGCCAGCAATGGGGGTGGGGAGGACTACACCTTC	TRBV6-5	-	TRBJ1-2	-
CAWSVARSGPQHF	TGTGCCTGGAGTGTAGCCCGGTCGGGGCCCCAGCATTTT	TRBV30	-	TRBJ1-5	-
CASSLTGLATEAFF	TGCGCCAGCAGCTTGACAGGGTTGGCCACTGAAGCTTTCTTT	TRBV5-1	-	TRBJ1-1	-
CASTPWDRGRPGTEAFF	TGTGCCAGCACCCCATGGGACAGGGGGCGGCCCGGCACTGAAGCTTTCTTT	TRBV28	-	TRBJ1-1	TRBD1
CASSPMAGGNQPQHF	TGTGCCAGCTCACCAATGGCAGGGGGCAATCAGCCCCAGCATTTT	TRBV18	-	TRBJ1-5	-
CASSQDWTGKGYEQYF	TGCGCCAGCAGCCAAGACTGGACAGGGAAGGGGTACGAGCAGTACTTC	TRBV4-1	-	TRBJ2-7	TRBD1
CASRREPKETQYF	TGTGCCAGCAGGCGGGAACCTAAAGAGACCCAGTACTTC	TRBV2	-	TRBJ2-5	-
CSVRASGRYEQYF	TGCAGCGTTCGGGCTAGCGGGAGATACGAGCAGTACTTC	TRBV29-1	-	TRBJ2-7	TRBD2
CASSHPGQGANGYTF	TGTGCCAGCAGCCACCCGGGACAGGGGGCGAATGGCTACACCTTC	TRBV3-1/TRBV3-2	-	TRBJ1-2	TRBD1
CASSPFGSGQGNYGYTF	TGTGCCAGCAGTCCTTTTGGTTCGGGACAGGGCAACTATGGCTACACCTTC	TRBV6-6	once	TRBJ1-2	TRBD1
CASSYMGGDTEAFF	TGTGCCAGCAGTTACATGGGGGGTGACACTGAAGCTTTCTTT	TRBV6-6	-	TRBJ1-1	-
CASSRSGSTDTQYF	TGTGCCAGCAGCCGAAGCGGGAGCACAGATACGCAGTATTTT	TRBV11-2	-	TRBJ2-3	-
CASSSSPTGEAYNSPLHF	TGTGCCAGCAGCTCCTCCCCGACGGGAGAAGCCTATAATTCACCCCTCCACTTT	TRBV7-9	-	TRBJ1-6	-
CASSSVYEQYF	TGTGCCAGCAGTTCAGTCTACGAGCAGTACTTC	TRBV6-5	-	TRBJ2-7	-
CASSPAGPLQQYF	TGTGCCAGTAGTCCAGCGGGGCCCCTTCAGCAGTATTTT	TRBV19	-	TRBJ2-3	TRBD2
CASSFTGADTQYF	TGTGCCAGCAGTTTTACAGGGGCCGATACGCAGTATTTT	TRBV28	-	TRBJ2-3	TRBD1
CASSLDQRDTEAFF	TGTGCCAGCAGTTTGGATCAGAGGGACACTGAAGCTTTCTTT	TRBV28	-	TRBJ1-1	-
CSFRLAGGVNEQFF	TGCAGCTTTCGACTAGCGGGAGGGGTCAATGAGCAGTTCTTC	TRBV29-1	-	TRBJ2-1	TRBD2
CASSHASLAKETQYF	TGTGCCAGCAGCCACGCCAGCCTAGCAAAAGAGACCCAGTACTTC	TRBV5-5	-	TRBJ2-5	-
CASSSSGQGDYGYTF	TGTGCCAGCAGCTCCAGCGGACAGGGAGACTATGGCTACACCTTC	TRBV5-6	-	TRBJ1-2	TRBD1
CASSVDRSTDTQYF	TGTGCCAGCAGCGTCGACAGGAGCACAGATACGCAGTATTTT	TRBV7-3	-	TRBJ2-3	-
CASRDDRVKDETQYF	TGTGCCAGCAGAGACGACAGGGTAAAGGATGAGACCCAGTACTTC	TRBV21-1	-	TRBJ2-5	-
CASSLTRGNQPQHF	TGTGCCAGCAGTTTGACCCGGGGGAATCAGCCCCAGCATTTT	TRBV28	-	TRBJ1-5	-
CASRQGTAESIQETQYF	TGCGCCAGCAGGCAGGGGACAGCCGAAAGTATCCAAGAGACCCAGTACTTC	TRBV5-1	-	TRBJ2-5	TRBD1
CALDQGTPGQYF	TGTGCCTTGGACCAGGGTACGCCGGGGCAGTACTTC	TRBV30	once	TRBJ2-7	-
CASSESPLAGPGELFF	TGTGCCAGCAGCGAGAGCCCCTTAGCGGGGCCCGGGGAGCTGTTTTTT	TRBV9	-	TRBJ2-2	TRBD2
CATSRGRTGSPQPQHF	TGTGCCACCAGCAGAGGACGGACAGGGAGCCCTCAGCCCCAGCATTTT	TRBV15	once	TRBJ1-5	TRBD1
CASSLSGGTNNEQFF	TGTGCCAGCAGCTTAAGCGGGGGTACTAACAATGAGCAGTTCTTC	TRBV9	-	TRBJ2-1	TRBD2
CATTGNSNEKLFF	TGTGCCACCACAGGGAATTCTAATGAAAAACTGTTTTTT	TRBV2	once	TRBJ1-4	-
CASRHLAGFTKFF	TGTGCCAGCAGACATCTAGCGGGATTCACAAAGTTCTTC	TRBV3-1/TRBV3-2	-	TRBJ2-1	TRBD2
CSVRPRQGLGEKLFF	TGCAGCGTTCGACCCAGACAGGGGTTAGGTGAAAAACTGTTTTTT	TRBV29-1	once	TRBJ1-4	TRBD1
CASSLQTGGGDQPQHF	TGTGCCAGCAGTTTGCAGACCGGGGGGGGCGATCAGCCCCAGCATTTT	TRBV28	-	TRBJ1-5	-
CATSDRLAGDKYF	TGTGCCACCAGTGATCGTCTAGCGGGAGACAAGTACTTC	TRBV24-1	-	TRBJ2-7	TRBD2
CAIKMWTGLSYEQYF	TGTGCCATCAAAATGTGGACAGGCCTTTCCTACGAGCAGTACTTC	TRBV10-3	once	TRBJ2-7	TRBD1
CASSGQGVRNQPQHF	TGTGCCAGCAGCGGGCAGGGGGTTCGAAATCAGCCCCAGCATTTT	TRBV28	-	TRBJ1-5	TRBD1
CASSPTRSSGSADTQYF	TGCGCCAGCAGCCCCACCCGGTCTAGCGGGAGTGCAGATACGCAGTATTTT	TRBV5-1	-	TRBJ2-3	TRBD2
CASSDSPTYEQYF	TGTGCCAGCAGTGATTCCCCCACCTACGAGCAGTACTTC	TRBV25-1	-	TRBJ2-7	-
CATSDLQLAVDTQYF	TGTGCCACCAGTGATTTGCAACTAGCTGTCGATACGCAGTATTTT	TRBV24-1	-	TRBJ2-3	-
CASSLLMSSYNEQFF	TGTGCCAGCAGTTTATTAATGAGCTCCTACAATGAGCAGTTCTTC	TRBV28	-	TRBJ2-1	-
CASSYGGSSTEAFF	TGTGCCAGCAGTTACGGGGGGAGCAGCACTGAAGCTTTCTTT	TRBV6-5	-	TRBJ1-1	-
CASSHRDRETQYF	TGTGCCAGCAGCCACCGGGACAGAGAGACCCAGTACTTC	TRBV5-4	once	TRBJ2-5	TRBD1
CASSQGAEGTEAFF	TGTGCCAGCTCACAGGGGGCTGAAGGAACTGAAGCTTTCTTT	TRBV18	-	TRBJ1-1	TRBD1
CASGLVGTGYTEAFF	TGTGCTAGTGGTTTGGTGGGGACAGGGTACACTGAAGCTTTCTTT	TRBV12-5	-	TRBJ1-1	TRBD1
CASSQESGRALSPEQFF	TGTGCCAGCAGCCAAGAGAGCGGGAGGGCCCTGTCCCCTGAGCAGTTCTTC	TRBV3-1/TRBV3-2	-	TRBJ2-1	TRBD2
CASSLSGQGGTEAFF	TGTGCCAGCAGCTTATCAGGACAGGGGGGCACTGAAGCTTTCTTT	TRBV11-3	-	TRBJ1-1	TRBD1
CASSYSSGGTDTQYF	TGTGCCAGCAGTTACTCCAGCGGGGGCACAGATACGCAGTATTTT	TRBV6-2/TRBV6-3	-	TRBJ2-3	TRBD2
CASSTRTNQETQYF	TGCGCCAGCAGCACCCGGACAAACCAAGAGACCCAGTACTTC	TRBV5-1	-	TRBJ2-5	-
CASSLSRDRDHEQYF	TGTGCCAGCAGTCTCTCCCGGGACAGGGACCACGAGCAGTACTTC	TRBV28	-	TRBJ2-7	TRBD1